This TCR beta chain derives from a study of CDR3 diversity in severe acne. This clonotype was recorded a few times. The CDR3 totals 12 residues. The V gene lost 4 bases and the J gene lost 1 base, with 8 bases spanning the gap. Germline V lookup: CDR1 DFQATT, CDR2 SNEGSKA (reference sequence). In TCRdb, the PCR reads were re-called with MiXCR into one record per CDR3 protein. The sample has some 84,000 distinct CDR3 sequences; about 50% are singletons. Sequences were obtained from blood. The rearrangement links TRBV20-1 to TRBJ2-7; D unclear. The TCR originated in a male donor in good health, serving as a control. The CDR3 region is CSAIKRSYEQYF. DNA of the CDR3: TGCAGTGCTATCAAGCGTTCCTACGAGCAGTACTTC.